This entry concerns a single T cell receptor (beta chain). What it recognizes is unknown. This entry comes from a study of PD-L1 blockade in urothelial cancer. Across the whole study: Every 3 weeks, patients received intravenous atezolizumab 1,200 mg, beginning 2014. Males with urothelial cancer arising in the bladder constituted most of the roughly 30 patients.

General study findings and limits: Greater 3-week expansion of tumor-associated blood clones was recorded for durable-benefit patients.

Synthetic spike-ins, TCR analog templates, were added into each PCR. TCRdb's table, derived via immunoSEQ multiplex PCR, lists solely in-frame clones and lacks some. The sample has about 30,000 clones, about 87% seen once. Germline CDR1 reads SNHLY; CDR2 reads FYNNEI. The CDR3 runs to 16 residues. Unmatched junction bases numbered 10, after V lost 6 bases and J lost 2 bases. The origin of this receptor is a man in his fifties with urothelial cancer. The specimen comprised PBMCs, sampled around atezolizumab (anti-PD-L1) treatment. The gene calls are TRBV2 and TRBJ2-7, with 10 bases matching TRBD1. The CDR3 DNA sequence: TGTGCCAGCAGCCGAGACGGGACAGGGGTCGCCTACGAGCAGTACTTC. Its translation is CASSRDGTGVAYEQYF.